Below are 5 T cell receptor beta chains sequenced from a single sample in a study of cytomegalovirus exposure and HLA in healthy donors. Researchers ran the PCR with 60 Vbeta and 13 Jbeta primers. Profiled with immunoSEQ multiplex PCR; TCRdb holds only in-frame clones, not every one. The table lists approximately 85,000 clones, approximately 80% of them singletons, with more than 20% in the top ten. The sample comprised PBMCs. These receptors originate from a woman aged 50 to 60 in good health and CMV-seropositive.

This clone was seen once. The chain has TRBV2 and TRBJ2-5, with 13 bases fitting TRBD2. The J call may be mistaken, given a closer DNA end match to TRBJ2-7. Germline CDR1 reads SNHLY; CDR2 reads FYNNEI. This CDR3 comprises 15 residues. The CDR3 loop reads CASSGLAGGLYEQYF. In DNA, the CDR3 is TGTGCCAGCAGTGGACTAGCGGGGGGATTATACGAGCAGTACTTC.

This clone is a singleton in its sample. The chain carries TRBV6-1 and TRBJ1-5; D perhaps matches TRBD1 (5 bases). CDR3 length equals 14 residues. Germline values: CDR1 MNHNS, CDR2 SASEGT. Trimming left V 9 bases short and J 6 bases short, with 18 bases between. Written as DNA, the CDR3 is TGTGCCAGTACGGGGGGAGCCAGGTTTCAGCCCCAGCATTTT. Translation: CASTGGARFQPQHF.

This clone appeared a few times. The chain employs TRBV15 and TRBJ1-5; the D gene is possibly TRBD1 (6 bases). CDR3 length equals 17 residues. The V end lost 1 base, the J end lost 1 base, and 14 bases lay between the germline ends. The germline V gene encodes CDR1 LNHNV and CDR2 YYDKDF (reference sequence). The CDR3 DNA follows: TGTGCCACCAGCAGAGTTGCGGGGGCTCGGAGCAATCAGCCCCAGCATTTT. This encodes CATSRVAGARSNQPQHF.

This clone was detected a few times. This chain's CDR3 is CASSQDVGPNTIYF. In DNA form, the CDR3 reads TGCGCCAGCAGCCAAGATGTGGGGCCGAACACCATATATTTT. This chain uses TRBV4-1 with TRBJ1-3; perhaps TRBD1 as D (5 bases). The germline V gene encodes CDR1 MGHRA and CDR2 YSYEKL. The ends were cut back, 0 bases at V and 7 bases at J, with 10 bases in the middle. This CDR3 comprises 14 residues.

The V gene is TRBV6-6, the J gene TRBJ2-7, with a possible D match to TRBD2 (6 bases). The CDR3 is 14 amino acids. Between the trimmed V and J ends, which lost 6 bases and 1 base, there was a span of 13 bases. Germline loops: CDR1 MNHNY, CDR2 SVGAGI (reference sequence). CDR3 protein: CASSPLGLSYEQYV. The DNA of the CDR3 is TGTGCCAGCAGCCCTTTAGGACTATCCTACGAGCAGTACGTC.